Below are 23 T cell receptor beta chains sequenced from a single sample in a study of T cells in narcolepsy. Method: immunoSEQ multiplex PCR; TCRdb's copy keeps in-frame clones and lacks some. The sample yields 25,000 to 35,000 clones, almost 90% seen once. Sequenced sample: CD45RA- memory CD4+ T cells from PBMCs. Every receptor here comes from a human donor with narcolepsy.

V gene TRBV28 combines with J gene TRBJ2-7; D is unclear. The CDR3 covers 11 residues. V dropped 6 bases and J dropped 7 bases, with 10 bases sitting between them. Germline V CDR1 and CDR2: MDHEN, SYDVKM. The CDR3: CASSFRAEQYF. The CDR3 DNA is TGTGCCAGCAGCTTCCGAGCTGAGCAGTACTTC. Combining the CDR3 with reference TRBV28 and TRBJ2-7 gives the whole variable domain DVKVTQSSRYLVKRTGEKVFLECVQDMDHENMFWYRQDPGLGLRLIYFSYDVKMKEKGDIPEGYSVSREKKERFSLILESASTNQTSMYLCASSFRAEQYFGPGTRLTVT.

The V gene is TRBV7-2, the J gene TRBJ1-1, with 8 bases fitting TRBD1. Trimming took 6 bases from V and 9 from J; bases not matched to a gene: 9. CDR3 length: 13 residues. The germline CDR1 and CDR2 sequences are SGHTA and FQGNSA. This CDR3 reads CASSPNRGYKAFF. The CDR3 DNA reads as TGTGCCAGCAGTCCTAACAGGGGGTACAAAGCTTTCTTT.

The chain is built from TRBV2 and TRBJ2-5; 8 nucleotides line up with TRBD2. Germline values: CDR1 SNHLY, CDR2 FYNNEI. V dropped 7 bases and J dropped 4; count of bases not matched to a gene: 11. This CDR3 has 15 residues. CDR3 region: CASTVSGGAAETQYF. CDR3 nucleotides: TGTGCCAGCACCGTCTCCGGGGGGGCTGCAGAGACCCAGTACTTC.

The CDR3 spells CASSPRSRGAPYEQYF. The CDR3 DNA sequence: TGTGCCAGCAGCCCACGTAGCCGGGGCGCCCCCTACGAGCAGTACTTC. This rearrangement joins TRBV7-2 to TRBJ2-7; D tentatively fits TRBD1 or TRBD2 (5 bases each). This CDR3 is 16 amino acids long. CDR1 and CDR2 (germline): SGHTA, FQGNSA. Trimming took off 5 bases at V and 2 bases at J, with 19 bases between the two ends.

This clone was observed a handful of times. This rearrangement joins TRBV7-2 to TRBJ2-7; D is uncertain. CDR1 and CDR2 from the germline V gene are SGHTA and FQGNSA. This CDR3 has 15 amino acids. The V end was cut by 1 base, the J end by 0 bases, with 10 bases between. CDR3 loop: CASSLGGHHSYEQYF. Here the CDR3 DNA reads TGTGCCAGCAGCTTAGGTGGTCACCACTCCTACGAGCAGTACTTC.

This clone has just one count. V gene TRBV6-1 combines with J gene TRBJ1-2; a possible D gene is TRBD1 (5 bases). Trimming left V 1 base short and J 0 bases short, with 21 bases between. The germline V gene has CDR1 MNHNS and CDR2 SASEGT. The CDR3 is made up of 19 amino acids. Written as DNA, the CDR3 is TGTGCCAGCAGTGAAGGGACCACGGCTGGGGGGAGAGCTAACTATGGCTACACCTTC. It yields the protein CASSEGTTAGGRANYGYTF.

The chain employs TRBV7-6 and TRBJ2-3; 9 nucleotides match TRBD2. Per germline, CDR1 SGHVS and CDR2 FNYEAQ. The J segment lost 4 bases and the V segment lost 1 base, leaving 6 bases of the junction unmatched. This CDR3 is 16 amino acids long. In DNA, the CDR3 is TGTGCCAGCAGCTTAGGGCTGGCGGGGGGGGCAGATACGCAGTATTTT. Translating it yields CASSLGLAGGADTQYF. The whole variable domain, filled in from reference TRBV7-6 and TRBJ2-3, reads GAGVSQSPRYKVTKRGQDVALRCDPISGHVSLYWYRQALGQGPEFLTYFNYEAQQDKSGLPNDRFSAERPEGSISTLTIQRTEQRDSAMYRCASSLGLAGGADTQYFGPGTRLTVL.

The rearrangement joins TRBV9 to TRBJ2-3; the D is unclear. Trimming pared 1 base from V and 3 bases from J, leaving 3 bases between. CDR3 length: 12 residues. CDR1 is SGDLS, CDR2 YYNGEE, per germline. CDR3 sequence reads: CASSVSTDTQYF. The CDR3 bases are TGTGCCAGCAGCGTAAGTACAGATACGCAGTATTTT. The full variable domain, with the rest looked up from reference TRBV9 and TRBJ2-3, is DSGVTQTPKHLITATGQRVTLRCSPRSGDLSVYWYQQSLDQGLQFLIQYYNGEERAKGNILERFSAQQFPDLHSELNLSSLELGDSALYFCASSVSTDTQYFGPGTRLTVL.

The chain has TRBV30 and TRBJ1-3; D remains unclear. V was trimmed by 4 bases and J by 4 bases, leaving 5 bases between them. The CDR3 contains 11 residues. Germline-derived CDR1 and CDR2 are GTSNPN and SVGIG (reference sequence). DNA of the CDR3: TGTGCCTGGAACTTCGGAAACACCATATATTTT. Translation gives CAWNFGNTIYF.

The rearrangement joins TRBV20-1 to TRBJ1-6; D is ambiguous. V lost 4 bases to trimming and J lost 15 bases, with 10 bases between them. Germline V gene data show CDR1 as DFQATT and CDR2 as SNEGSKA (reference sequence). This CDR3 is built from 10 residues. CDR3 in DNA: TGCAGTGCTAAACGGGATCTCCTCCACTTT. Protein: CSAKRDLLHF.

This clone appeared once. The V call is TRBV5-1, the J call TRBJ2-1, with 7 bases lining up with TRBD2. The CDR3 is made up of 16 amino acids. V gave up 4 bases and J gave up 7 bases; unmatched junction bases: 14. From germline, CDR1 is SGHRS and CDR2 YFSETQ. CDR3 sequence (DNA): TGCGCCAGCAGCCCCCTGGGGAGCGGGACTCGGAATGAGCAGTTCTTC. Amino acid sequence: CASSPLGSGTRNEQFF.

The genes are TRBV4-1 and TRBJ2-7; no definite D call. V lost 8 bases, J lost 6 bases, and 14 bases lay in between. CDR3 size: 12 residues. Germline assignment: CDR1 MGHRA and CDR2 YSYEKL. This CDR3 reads CASGALFGEQYF. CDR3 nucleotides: TGCGCCAGCGGCGCCTTGTTTGGCGAGCAGTACTTC.

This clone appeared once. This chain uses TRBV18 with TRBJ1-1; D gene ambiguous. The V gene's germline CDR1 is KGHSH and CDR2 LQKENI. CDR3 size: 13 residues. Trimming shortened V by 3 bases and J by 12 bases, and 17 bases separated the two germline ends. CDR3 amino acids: CASSPQAAPGTFF. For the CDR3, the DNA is TGTGCCAGCTCACCTCAAGCTGCCCCGGGAACTTTCTTT. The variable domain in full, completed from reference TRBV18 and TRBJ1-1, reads NAGVMQNPRHLVRRRGQEARLRCSPMKGHSHVYWYRQLPEEGLKFMVYLQKENIIDESGMPKERFSAEFPKEGPSILRIQQVVRGDSAAYFCASSPQAAPGTFFGQGTRLTVV.

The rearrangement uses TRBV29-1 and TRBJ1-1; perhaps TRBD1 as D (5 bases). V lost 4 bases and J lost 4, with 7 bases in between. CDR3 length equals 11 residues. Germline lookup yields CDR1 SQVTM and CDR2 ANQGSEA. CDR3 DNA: TGCAGCGTTGGGGGGGTCACTGAAGCTTTCTTT. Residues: CSVGGVTEAFF. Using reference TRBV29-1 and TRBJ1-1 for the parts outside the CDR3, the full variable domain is SAVISQKPSRDICQRGTSLTIQCQVDSQVTMMFWYRQQPGQSLTLIATANQGSEATYESGFVIDKFPISRPNLTFSTLTVSNMSPEDSSIYLCSVGGVTEAFFGQGTRLTVV.

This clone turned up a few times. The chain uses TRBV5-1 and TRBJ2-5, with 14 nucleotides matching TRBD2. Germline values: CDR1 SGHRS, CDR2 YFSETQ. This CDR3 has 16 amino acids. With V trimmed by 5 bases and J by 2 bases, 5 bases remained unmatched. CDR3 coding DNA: TGCGCCAGCAGGATGACTAGCGGGGGGGGGCAAGAGACCCAGTACTTC. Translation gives CASRMTSGGGQETQYF.

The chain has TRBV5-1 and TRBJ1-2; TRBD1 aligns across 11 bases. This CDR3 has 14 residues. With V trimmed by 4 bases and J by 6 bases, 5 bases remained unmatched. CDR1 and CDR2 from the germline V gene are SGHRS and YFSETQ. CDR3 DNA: TGCGCCAGCAGCAGGACAGGGGGCGGTGATGGCTACACCTTC. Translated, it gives CASSRTGGGDGYTF. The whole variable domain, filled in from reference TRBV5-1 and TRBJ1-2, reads KAGVTQTPRYLIKTRGQQVTLSCSPISGHRSVSWYQQTPGQGLQFLFEYFSETQRNKGNFPGRFSGRQFSNSRSEMNVSTLELGDSALYLCASSRTGGGDGYTFGSGTRLTVV.

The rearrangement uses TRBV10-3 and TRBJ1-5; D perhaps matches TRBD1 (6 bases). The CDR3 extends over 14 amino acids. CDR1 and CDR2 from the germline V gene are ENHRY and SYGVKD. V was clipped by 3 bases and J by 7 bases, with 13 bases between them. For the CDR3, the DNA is TGTGCCATCAGTGACGTGGGGGCGGAGCAGCCCCAGCATTTT. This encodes CAISDVGAEQPQHF.

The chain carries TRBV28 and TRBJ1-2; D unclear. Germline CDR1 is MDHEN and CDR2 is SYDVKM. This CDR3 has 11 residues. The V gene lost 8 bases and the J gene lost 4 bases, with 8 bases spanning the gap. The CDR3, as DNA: TGTGCCAGCCGAAGGAGCTATGGCTACACCTTC. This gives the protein CASRRSYGYTF.

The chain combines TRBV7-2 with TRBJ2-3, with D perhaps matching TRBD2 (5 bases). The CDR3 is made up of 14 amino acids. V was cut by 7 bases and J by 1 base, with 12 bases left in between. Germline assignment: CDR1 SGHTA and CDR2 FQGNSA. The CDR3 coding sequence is TGTGCCAGCACCTCGAGCGGAGGCACAGATACGCAGTATTTT. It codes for CASTSSGGTDTQYF.

In nucleotides, the CDR3 is TGTGCCAGCAGCGTAGGACTAGCGGGAGACAATGAGCAGTTCTTC. This codes for CASSVGLAGDNEQFF. The rearrangement uses TRBV9 and TRBJ2-1; 12 bases are a match to TRBD2. The CDR3 runs to 15 residues. The J segment lost 5 bases and the V segment lost 0 bases, leaving 0 bases of the junction unmatched. Germline V gene sequence: CDR1 SGDLS, CDR2 YYNGEE.

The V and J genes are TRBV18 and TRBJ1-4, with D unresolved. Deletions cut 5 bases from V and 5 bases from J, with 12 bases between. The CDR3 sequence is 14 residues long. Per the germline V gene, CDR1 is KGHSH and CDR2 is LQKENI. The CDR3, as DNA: TGTGCCAGCTCAACGGCCGCCTCCAATGAAAAACTGTTTTTT. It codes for CASSTAASNEKLFF. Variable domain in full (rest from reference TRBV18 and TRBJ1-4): NAGVMQNPRHLVRRRGQEARLRCSPMKGHSHVYWYRQLPEEGLKFMVYLQKENIIDESGMPKERFSAEFPKEGPSILRIQQVVRGDSAAYFCASSTAASNEKLFFGSGTQLSVL.

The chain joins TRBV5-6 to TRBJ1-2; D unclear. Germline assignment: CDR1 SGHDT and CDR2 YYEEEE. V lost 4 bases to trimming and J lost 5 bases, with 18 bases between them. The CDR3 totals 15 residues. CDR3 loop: CASSPTRTELYGYTF. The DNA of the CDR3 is TGTGCCAGCAGCCCGACCAGGACGGAACTTTATGGCTACACCTTC.

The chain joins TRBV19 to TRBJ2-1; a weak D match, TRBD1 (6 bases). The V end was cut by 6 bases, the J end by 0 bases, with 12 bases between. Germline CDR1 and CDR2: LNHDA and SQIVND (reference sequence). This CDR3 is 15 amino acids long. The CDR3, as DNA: TGTGCCAGTAGCCAGGGGTCGTCCTCCTACAATGAGCAGTTCTTC. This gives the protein CASSQGSSSYNEQFF.